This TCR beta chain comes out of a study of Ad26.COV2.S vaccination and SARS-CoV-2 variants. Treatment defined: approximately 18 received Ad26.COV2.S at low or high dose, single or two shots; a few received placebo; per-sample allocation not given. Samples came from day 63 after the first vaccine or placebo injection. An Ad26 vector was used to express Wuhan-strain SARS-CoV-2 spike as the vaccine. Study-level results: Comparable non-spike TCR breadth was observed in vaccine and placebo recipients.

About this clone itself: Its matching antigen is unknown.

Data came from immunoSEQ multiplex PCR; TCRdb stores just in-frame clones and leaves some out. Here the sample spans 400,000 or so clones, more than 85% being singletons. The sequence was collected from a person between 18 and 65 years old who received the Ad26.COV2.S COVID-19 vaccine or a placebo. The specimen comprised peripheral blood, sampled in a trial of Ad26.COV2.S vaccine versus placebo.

CDR3: CASRASGGTFRGTQYF. The CDR3 DNA reads as TGTGCCAGCAGGGCTAGCGGGGGGACTTTTCGGGGTACCCAGTACTTC. The chain employs TRBV2 and TRBJ2-5, with TRBD2 matching over 11 bases. This CDR3 has 16 residues. CDR1 and CDR2 from the germline V gene are SNHLY and FYNNEI. V was clipped by 6 bases and J by 8 bases; unmatched bases: 14.